This record covers a single TCR beta chain. Healthy individuals who donated bone marrow served as the donors. These data originate in a study of cytomegalovirus exposure and HLA in healthy donors. PCR was performed using 60 Vbeta and 13 Jbeta primers. Assay: immunoSEQ multiplex PCR; the TCRdb copy retains only in-frame clones and omits some. Of some 150,000 clones listed, roughly three quarters are singletons. CDR1 and CDR2 (germline): MNHEY, SMNVEV (reference sequence). V shed 6 bases and J 10 bases; nucleotides not matched to a gene: 5. The CDR3 contains 13 residues. The V and J genes are TRBV27 and TRBJ1-6, with 8 nucleotides matching TRBD1. The sample taken for sequencing was PBMCs. The source is a woman between 50 and 59 years old in good health and CMV-seronegative. CDR3 protein: CASSRTGGSPLHF. CDR3 DNA sequence: TGTGCCAGCAGCCGTACAGGGGGATCACCCCTCCACTTT.